This is a list of T cell receptor beta chains from one sample in a study of CXCR3-negative and CXCR3-positive naive CD8 T cells. TCRdb reprocessed the 5' RACE reads and stores each CDR3 protein as one record, lacking DNA. The sample table includes about 86,000 distinct CDR3 sequences. Sequencing was carried out using naive CXCR3+ CD8+ T cells from blood. The receptors stem from a human donor in good health. Some clones in this sample may be carry-over from other donors' samples. The CDR3 runs from the conserved cysteine through the conserved F or W. Each record gives: J gene, V gene, CDR3 protein.

j_call: TRBJ1-1
v_call: TRBV7-2
cdr3_aa: CASSPPEGGAFF

j_call: TRBJ2-2
v_call: TRBV4-3
cdr3_aa: CASSQYIPTGELFF

j_call: TRBJ1-1
v_call: TRBV29-1
cdr3_aa: CSVAEGTESEAFF

j_call: TRBJ2-2
v_call: TRBV9
cdr3_aa: CASSPIYTGELFF

j_call: TRBJ2-2
v_call: TRBV2
cdr3_aa: CASSAGTSGDGELFF

j_call: TRBJ1-3
v_call: TRBV14
cdr3_aa: CASSLPYSGNTIYF

j_call: TRBJ2-2
v_call: TRBV10-3
cdr3_aa: CAISGRLGNDGGELFF

j_call: TRBJ2-7
v_call: TRBV6-5
cdr3_aa: CASGSPEGYEQYF

j_call: TRBJ1-1
v_call: TRBV20-1
cdr3_aa: CSAFPTDMNTEAFF

j_call: TRBJ2-1
v_call: TRBV28
cdr3_aa: CASRIAGASYNEQFF

j_call: TRBJ1-5
v_call: TRBV5-1
cdr3_aa: CASSLGQDNQPQHF

j_call: TRBJ1-3
v_call: TRBV20-1
cdr3_aa: CSARPSSRPIHGNTIYF

j_call: TRBJ2-5
v_call: TRBV27
cdr3_aa: CASSLEPQETQYF

j_call: TRBJ1-2
v_call: TRBV4-1
cdr3_aa: CASSLKATPYGYTF

j_call: TRBJ1-1
v_call: TRBV7-8
cdr3_aa: CASSFVGPAGMNTEAFF

j_call: TRBJ1-5
v_call: TRBV27
cdr3_aa: CASGAGTGMGPQHF

j_call: TRBJ2-5
v_call: TRBV2
cdr3_aa: CASPQAGGQETQYF

j_call: TRBJ2-7
v_call: TRBV27
cdr3_aa: CASSFGGLAGYEQYF

j_call: TRBJ2-7
v_call: TRBV4-1
cdr3_aa: CASSQDKGPTYEQYF

j_call: TRBJ2-1
v_call: TRBV24-1
cdr3_aa: CATSALSQGYVNEQFF

j_call: TRBJ1-5
v_call: TRBV28
cdr3_aa: CASIDISNQPQHF

j_call: TRBJ2-1
v_call: TRBV10-2
cdr3_aa: CASSVGIDNEQFF

j_call: TRBJ2-1
v_call: TRBV28
cdr3_aa: CASSLVKNNEQFF

j_call: TRBJ2-3
v_call: TRBV6-2/TRBV6-3
cdr3_aa: CASWGADTQYF

j_call: TRBJ2-7
v_call: TRBV12-3/TRBV12-4
cdr3_aa: CASSSDRAYYEQYF

j_call: TRBJ2-3
v_call: TRBV5-1
cdr3_aa: CASSLERFTDTQYF

j_call: TRBJ2-1
v_call: TRBV27
cdr3_aa: CASRERSSYNEQFF

j_call: TRBJ2-5
v_call: TRBV6-2/TRBV6-3
cdr3_aa: CASATGQETQYF

j_call: TRBJ2-5
v_call: TRBV6-5
cdr3_aa: CASSYSSGRAGETQYF